This TCR beta chain was sequenced for a study of OX40 agonist ivuxolimab in advanced cancers. Study at large: As their treatment, patients were administered ivuxolimab, an agonistic anti-OX40 (CD134) antibody. Study results and caveats: Partial responders at 0.1-3.0 mg/kg had among the lowest clonal expansion. The study found that CD8+ T cells averaged more expanded clones than CD4+.

Blood specimens came from baseline, cycle 4 day 1, and cycle 7 day 1. Data came from immunoSEQ multiplex PCR; TCRdb stores just in-frame clones and leaves some out. This table holds about 69,000 clones, 60% to 85% found once. With respect to this clone: Its target is unknown.

Germline V gene sequence: CDR1 SGHRS, CDR2 YFSETQ. V gave up 3 bases and J gave up 2 bases; unmatched junction bases: 5. This CDR3 spans 15 amino acids. Sequencing was performed on CD4+ or CD8+ T cells sorted from blood, taken in a trial of the OX40 agonist ivuxolimab. The clonotype was recovered from an adult with an advanced solid tumor such as melanoma, head and neck, liver or kidney cancer. The gene calls are TRBV5-1 and TRBJ2-1; the match to TRBD2 covers 7 bases. CDR3 protein: CASSWTGTTYNEQFF. CDR3 sequence (DNA): TGCGCCAGCAGCTGGACCGGGACTACCTACAATGAGCAGTTCTTC.